A single TCR beta chain is shown here with its context. This specimen comes from a study of patients and donors after allogeneic stem cell transplantation. V was shortened by 0 bases and J by 7 bases, with 10 bases between the two germline ends. CDR1 LGHNA and CDR2 YNFKEQ come from the germline V gene. The CDR3 extends over 14 amino acids. TCRdb re-analysed the RT-PCR reads in MiXCR, keeping a single row per CDR3 protein. The sample yields 150,000 to 250,000 distinct CDR3 sequences, about 40% seen once. The TCR originated in a human donor who was either an allogeneic HSCT recipient or a stem cell or donor lymphocyte infusion donor (not recorded which). It is not recorded whose cells these are; they may come from a transplant donor. Sequenced material: blood, either unsorted or a sorted T cell fraction (not recorded which). This sequence joins TRBV4-2 and TRBJ2-1; D may be TRBD2 (5 bases). CDR3 loop: CASSQEAAGNEQFF. CDR3 in DNA: TGTGCCAGCAGCCAAGAGGCTGCGGGTAATGAGCAGTTCTTC.